What follows is one T cell receptor beta chain and its context. Antigen: not known. This sample was included in a study of shared clonotypes between healthy human individuals. Study background: The donor group consisted of a couple of women and a few men, aged 18 to 49.

Looked up from germline, CDR1 is MNHEY and CDR2 is SVGAGI. The CDR3 runs 15 residues. V lost 6 bases to trimming and J lost 3 bases; unmatched junction nucleotides: 8. Findings and limits, study-wide: A small donor pool kept down the genetic and exposure-history diversity that was represented.

Into CD45RA+ naive and CD45RA-negative memory subsets, the CD4+ cells were split. At deep level, the assay was performed. Profiling relied on immunoSEQ multiplex PCR, and the TCRdb table lists in-frame clones only, not all of them. The repertoire has some 900,000 clones, around 80% of them found once; the top ten carry approximately 1.5%. Sample: memory CD4+ T cells sorted from blood. This sample's subset: CD45RA-negative fraction. This chain joins TRBV6-5 and TRBJ2-5; 9 positions agree with TRBD1. The sequence came from a man between 18 and 35 years old in good health. The CDR3 DNA reads as TGTGCCAGCAGCCCCCGAGACAGGGGGAAAGAGACCCAGTACTTC. It encodes CASSPRDRGKETQYF.